One sample yielded the 8 T cell receptor beta chains listed below, sequenced in a study of blood T cell repertoires in COVID-19. Here immunoSEQ multiplex PCR was the method, and the copy in TCRdb shows in-frame clones only, minus some. The data show 50,000 to 65,000 clones, 91% seen once. The sequencing sample was made of peripheral blood. Receptor source: a woman aged 55 to 70 with active or convalescent COVID-19.

This clone was picked up a small number of times. This chain joins TRBV28 and TRBJ2-7; 16 nucleotides align to TRBD2. The CDR3 spans 16 residues. J was trimmed by 6 bases and V by 2 bases; bases with no gene match: 4. Per germline, CDR1 MDHEN and CDR2 SYDVKM. As DNA, the CDR3 is TGTGCCAGCAGTTTACGGGGACTAGCGGGGGGGCTCGAGCAGTACTTC. As protein: CASSLRGLAGGLEQYF.

The chain recombines TRBV11-2 with TRBJ2-1; possibly TRBD1 for D (5 bases). Trimming removed 3 bases from V and 6 bases from J, with 12 bases in between. Germline-derived CDR1 and CDR2 are SGHAT and FQNNGV. CDR3 length: 14 amino acids. The chain's CDR3 is CASSFQGVTNEQFF. The CDR3, as DNA: TGTGCCAGCAGCTTCCAGGGTGTAACCAATGAGCAGTTCTTC.

The chain joins TRBV7-3 to TRBJ2-3, with TRBD1 as a possible D gene (6 bases). The CDR3 covers 15 residues. V lost 5 bases and J lost 1, with 13 bases in between. Germline V gene sequence: CDR1 SGHTA, CDR2 FQGTGA. This CDR3 reads CASSQGQARTDTQYF. DNA of the CDR3: TGTGCCAGCAGCCAGGGGCAGGCCCGCACAGATACGCAGTATTTT.

The gene calls are TRBV7-9 and TRBJ1-1; TRBD1 might be the D (5 bases). The V and J ends lost 2 bases and 6 bases respectively, with 13 bases between them. CDR1 SEHNR and CDR2 FQNEAQ come from the germline V gene (reference sequence). The CDR3 loop spans 14 amino acids. CDR3 bases: TGTGCCAGCAGCTTATCACTGGGGGAGGCTGAAGCTTTCTTT. Protein: CASSLSLGEAEAFF.

This clone was found once. The chain carries TRBV28 and TRBJ2-7; TRBD2 aligns across 14 bases. This CDR3 is built from 15 residues. The V gene's germline CDR1 is MDHEN and CDR2 SYDVKM. V shed 9 bases, J shed 5 bases, and the junction held 9 bases outside the gene matches. DNA for the CDR3: TGTGCCAGTTGCACGGGGACTAGCGGGAGCAACGAGCAGTACTTC. It encodes CASCTGTSGSNEQYF.

This chain connects TRBV29-1 to TRBJ1-2, with 8 bases matching TRBD1. The CDR3 extends over 13 amino acids. The germline V gene has CDR1 SQVTM and CDR2 ANQGSEA. V lost 6 bases and J lost 8; bases outside the gene matches: 11. The CDR3 DNA reads as TGCAGCGTCACCCCAGGGGGCGCGGAAGGCTACACCTTC. As protein: CSVTPGGAEGYTF. Filled out from reference TRBV29-1 and TRBJ1-2, the complete variable domain reads SAVISQKPSRDICQRGTSLTIQCQVDSQVTMMFWYRQQPGQSLTLIATANQGSEATYESGFVIDKFPISRPNLTFSTLTVSNMSPEDSSIYLCSVTPGGAEGYTFGSGTRLTVV.

The genes are TRBV5-5 and TRBJ1-5, with D uncertain. V was cut by 0 bases and J by 11 bases, with 12 bases left in between. This CDR3 has 13 residues. Germline assignment: CDR1 SGHKS and CDR2 YYEKEE (reference sequence). Here the CDR3 reads CASSLEAVQAQHF. CDR3 bases: TGTGCCAGCAGCTTGGAGGCGGTGCAAGCCCAGCATTTT.

The CDR3 sequence is CAWRAWAPGNTIYF. The CDR3 nucleotides are TGTGCCTGGAGGGCCTGGGCCCCTGGAAACACCATATATTTT. The chain is built from TRBV30 and TRBJ1-3; D unclear. Per the germline V gene, CDR1 is GTSNPN and CDR2 is SVGIG (reference sequence). The CDR3 runs 14 residues. The V and J ends lost 3 bases and 2 bases respectively, with 11 bases between them. The variable domain in full, completed from reference TRBV30 and TRBJ1-3, reads SQTIHQWPATLVQPVGSPLSLECTVEGTSNPNLYWYRQAAGRGLQLLFYSVGIGQISSEVPQNLSASRPQDRQFILSSKKLLLSDSGFYLCAWRAWAPGNTIYFGEGSWLTVV.